The present T cell receptor beta chain was sequenced within a study of blood T cell repertoires in COVID-19. Across the whole study: The study drew acute and convalescent COVID-19 samples from the United States, Italy and Spain. The cDNA or gDNA used as material had been derived from T cells, B-cell-depleted T cells, or PBMCs.

Under the authors' procedure: Estimated nucleated cell counts came from reference gene primer amplification. Assay used: immunoSEQ multiplex PCR; TCRdb lists only in-frame clones, some missing. V and J calls and clone size are those listed in that table; D and trimming were worked out from the DNA. The sample has about 74,000 clones, approximately 80% seen once. The CDR3 covers 15 residues. CDR1 SEHNR and CDR2 FQNEAQ come from the germline V gene (reference sequence). Unmatched junction bases numbered 3, after V lost 1 base and J lost 7 bases. This clonotype originated in a human donor in a cohort sampled during active COVID-19. The gene calls are TRBV7-9 and TRBJ1-6, with 8 bases that match TRBD1. Sequenced: peripheral blood. The CDR3 DNA reads as TGTGCCAGCAGCTTAGGCAGGGGGCGGAATTCACCCCTCCACTTT. It is translated as CASSLGRGRNSPLHF.